This T cell receptor beta chain emerged from a study of beta chain features in type 1 diabetes. Expressed TCRB transcripts were sequenced because the isolated RNA had all been reverse transcribed beforehand. Some clones are missing from TCRdb's copy, which holds only in-frame ones; the method was immunoSEQ multiplex PCR. This sample has about 660,000 clones, with more than 13% found just once. CDR1 and CDR2 (germline): SGHRS, YFSETQ. Trimming stripped 6 bases from V and 3 bases from J, with 15 bases between. CDR3 length equals 15 residues. The study's findings and limits: Sequencing the cDNA could make cells with high TCR expression show up more than they should. Significant though moderate, a shortening of TCRB CDR3s appeared in all four CD4+ subsets of Type 1 diabetes patients. A greater similarity of naive, central memory and Treg TCRB repertoires was seen among patients than among healthy donors.

A word on this clone: What it recognizes is unknown.

Only one heparinised blood draw was taken per donor, and its volume averaged about 116 mL. Purity exceeding 98% was reached by all sorted populations. V and J are TRBV5-1 and TRBJ2-2, with unresolved D. Sequenced input: naive CD4+ T cells from blood. The clonotype originates from a man aged 18-30 years with type 1 diabetes. The CDR3 is CASTSNGGDTGELFF. For the CDR3, the DNA is TGCGCCAGCACCTCTAACGGTGGAGACACCGGGGAGCTGTTTTTT.